Listed here are 29 T cell receptor beta chains from one sample, sequenced in a study of T cell responses to AZD1222 COVID-19 vaccine. Repertoires were generated with immunoSEQ multiplex PCR, while TCRdb's copy carries only in-frame clones and drops some. The repertoire holds around 100,000 clones, 90% seen once, with about 5% in the top ten. The input for sequencing was peripheral blood, taken on day 0 of AZD1222 vaccination. The receptor set was obtained from an adult in good health.

The chain joins TRBV27 to TRBJ1-2; D remains unclear. CDR3 length: 15 amino acids. V was cut by 5 bases and J by 3 bases, with 16 bases left in between. CDR1 is MNHEY, CDR2 SMNVEV, per germline (reference sequence). The CDR3 loop is CASSLNPSLHYGYTF. CDR3 nucleotide sequence: TGTGCCAGCAGTCTTAATCCCTCCCTCCACTATGGCTACACCTTC.

This chain joins TRBV27 and TRBJ1-2; 9 nucleotides match TRBD1. CDR3 size: 15 residues. CDR1 and CDR2 (germline): MNHEY, SMNVEV (reference sequence). Germline trimming cut 5 bases from V and 4 bases from J; bases unmatched to any gene: 8. The CDR3 sequence is CASSHSTGGGYGYTF. Here the CDR3 DNA reads TGTGCCAGCAGTCACTCCACAGGGGGCGGCTATGGCTACACCTTC.

This sequence joins TRBV5-1 and TRBJ1-1; 7 bases are a match to TRBD1. Per germline, CDR1 SGHRS and CDR2 YFSETQ. This CDR3 region has 16 residues. Trimming at V came to 0 bases and at J to 0 bases, leaving 5 bases not matched to a gene. The CDR3 sequence: CASSLDRQGMNTEAFF. Written as DNA, the CDR3 is TGCGCCAGCAGCTTGGACAGACAGGGAATGAACACTGAAGCTTTCTTT. Full variable domain (missing parts from reference TRBV5-1 and TRBJ1-1): KAGVTQTPRYLIKTRGQQVTLSCSPISGHRSVSWYQQTPGQGLQFLFEYFSETQRNKGNFPGRFSGRQFSNSRSEMNVSTLELGDSALYLCASSLDRQGMNTEAFFGQGTRLTVV.

The chain recombines TRBV2 with TRBJ1-4; 7 bases fit TRBD1. The germline gives CDR1 SNHLY, CDR2 FYNNEI. J was trimmed by 7 bases and V by 3 bases; bases with no gene match: 5. The CDR3 runs to 14 residues. The CDR3: CASSETRGSEKLFF. CDR3 DNA sequence: TGTGCCAGCAGTGAGACCAGGGGGTCTGAAAAACTGTTTTTT.

This chain connects TRBV30 to TRBJ1-3, with D hard to call. The CDR3 is 14 amino acids. Germline CDR1 is GTSNPN and CDR2 is SVGIG (reference sequence). V was cut by 4 bases and J by 0 bases, with 10 bases left in between. This CDR3 is CAWTPLSSGNTIYF. In nucleotides, the CDR3 is TGTGCCTGGACCCCCCTTAGCTCTGGAAACACCATATATTTT.

The gene calls are TRBV24-1 and TRBJ1-1; D remains unclear. Germline-derived CDR1 and CDR2 are KGHDR and SFDVKD. The CDR3 extends over 17 amino acids. The V end was cut by 0 bases, the J end by 5 bases, with 18 bases between. The CDR3 spells CATSDLPRRHPLTEAFF. As DNA, the CDR3 is TGTGCCACCAGTGATTTGCCCCGTCGGCACCCGCTTACTGAAGCTTTCTTT.

The chain has TRBV7-9 and TRBJ1-3; D may be TRBD1 (6 bases). CDR1 is SEHNR, CDR2 FQNEAQ, per germline (reference sequence). The CDR3 spans 16 residues. Trimming took off 5 bases at V and 0 bases at J, with 14 bases between the two ends. The CDR3 coding sequence is TGTGCCAGCAGCCCGGCGACAGGAAGCTCTGGAAACACCATATATTTT. This gives the protein CASSPATGSSGNTIYF.

The chain carries TRBV19 and TRBJ1-2, with 9 nucleotides matching TRBD1. The CDR3 sequence is 14 residues long. In germline, CDR1 is LNHDA, CDR2 SQIVND (reference sequence). Trimming cost V 5 bases and J 6 bases; bases outside gene matches: 7. The chain's CDR3 is CASSVDRGIDGYTF. In DNA form, the CDR3 reads TGTGCCAGTAGTGTCGACAGGGGGATAGATGGCTACACCTTC.

In DNA form, the CDR3 reads TGTGCAAGTCCCTCGTGTCGCGGTCAGCCCCAGCATTTT. Translating it yields CASPSCRGQPQHF. V gene TRBV12-2 combines with J gene TRBJ1-5. TRBV12-2 is labeled a pseudogene. The CDR3 sequence is 13 residues long.

The chain employs TRBV19 and TRBJ1-5; D remains unclear. This CDR3 contains 12 residues. Looked up from germline, CDR1 is LNHDA and CDR2 is SQIVND (reference sequence). With 3 bases removed from V and 6 bases from J, the gap between germline ends came to 6 bases. The CDR3 sequence is CASSMLGQPQHF. CDR3 nucleotides: TGTGCCAGTAGTATGTTGGGTCAGCCCCAGCATTTT.

The genes are TRBV5-1 and TRBJ1-6; D uncertain. The V gene's germline CDR1 is SGHRS and CDR2 YFSETQ. V shed 4 bases and J shed 5 bases, with 16 bases lying between them. This CDR3 comprises 16 residues. CDR3 DNA sequence: TGCGCCAGCAGCCACGGAGAAAGTGGGCATAATTCACCCCTCCACTTT. This sequence encodes CASSHGESGHNSPLHF.

The genes are TRBV28 and TRBJ1-1; D is uncertain. Between the trimmed V and J ends, which lost 4 bases and 1 base, there was a span of 7 bases. This CDR3 has 13 residues. Per germline, CDR1 MDHEN and CDR2 SYDVKM. The DNA of the CDR3 is TGTGCCAGCAGTTCCGTAGAGAACACTGAAGCTTTCTTT. Its translation is CASSSVENTEAFF.

CDR3 residues: CASSFAFSNEKLFF. Written as DNA, the CDR3 is TGTGCCAGCAGTTTCGCCTTTTCGAATGAAAAACTGTTTTTT. The chain joins TRBV28 to TRBJ1-4; D is undetermined. CDR1 MDHEN and CDR2 SYDVKM come from the germline V gene. The CDR3 has 14 amino acids. V shed 3 bases and J shed 5 bases, with 10 bases lying between them.

The chain links TRBV7-3 to TRBJ2-5; D uncertain. Germline V gene lookup returns CDR1 SGHTA and CDR2 FQGTGA. V was trimmed by 3 bases and J by 5 bases, leaving 10 bases between them. This CDR3 is 13 amino acids long. The CDR3 loop reads CASSFWSGETQYF. For the CDR3, the DNA is TGTGCCAGCAGCTTTTGGTCTGGGGAGACCCAGTACTTC.

This clone has just one count. This chain uses TRBV7-9 with TRBJ2-7; 8 nucleotides agree with TRBD1. Germline V gene sequence: CDR1 SEHNR, CDR2 FQNEAQ (reference sequence). Germline trimming cut 5 bases from V and 4 bases from J; bases unmatched to any gene: 1. This CDR3 has 12 residues. The DNA of the CDR3 is TGTGCCAGCAGCAGGGACAGGTACGAGCAGTACTTC. Amino acids: CASSRDRYEQYF.

The chain carries TRBV28 and TRBJ2-3, with 8 bases lining up with TRBD2. In germline, CDR1 is MDHEN, CDR2 SYDVKM. The CDR3 length is 14 residues. V gave up 6 bases and J gave up 3 bases; unmatched junction bases: 5. CDR3 loop: CASRAGTSTDTQYF. CDR3 bases: TGTGCCAGCAGGGCCGGGACTAGTACAGATACGCAGTATTTT.

The rearrangement joins TRBV19 to TRBJ1-2; perhaps TRBD1 as D (6 bases). This CDR3 is 14 amino acids long. Germline-derived CDR1 and CDR2 are LNHDA and SQIVND (reference sequence). The germline V and J ends were trimmed by 2 bases and 4 bases, with 11 bases remaining between them. For the CDR3, the DNA is TGTGCCAGTAGTATAAGGCAGGGGACCTATGGCTACACCTTC. Its protein product is CASSIRQGTYGYTF. Based on the CDR3 plus reference TRBV19 and TRBJ1-2, the full variable domain is DGGITQSPKYLFRKEGQNVTLSCEQNLNHDAMYWYRQDPGQGLRLIYYSQIVNDFQKGDIAEGYSVSREKKESFPLTVTSAQKNPTAFYLCASSIRQGTYGYTFGSGTRLTVV.

A note on this clone: This sample also contains other DNA sequences that code for the same CDR3. For the CDR3, the DNA is TGTGCCAGTAGTATGTCTCTGAACACTGAAGCTTTCTTT. It codes for CASSMSLNTEAFF. This chain connects TRBV19 to TRBJ1-1; D is undetermined. CDR1 and CDR2 (germline): LNHDA, SQIVND (reference sequence). The CDR3 runs 13 residues. V was pared by 3 bases and J by 0 bases, with 5 bases between.

The chain combines TRBV27 with TRBJ2-5; TRBD1 matches 9 bases. J gave up 6 bases and V 3 bases, and 5 bases lay outside the gene matches. The CDR3 spans 14 residues. Germline V gene data show CDR1 as MNHEY and CDR2 as SMNVEV (reference sequence). The CDR3 reads CASSFTGTGKTQYF. For the CDR3, the DNA is TGTGCCAGCAGTTTCACCGGGACAGGGAAGACCCAGTACTTC.

The chain is built from TRBV7-9 and TRBJ2-1, with D uncertain. V was pared by 0 bases and J by 9 bases, with 6 bases between. The CDR3 spans 12 residues. CDR1 SEHNR and CDR2 FQNEAQ come from the germline V gene (reference sequence). The CDR3 DNA reads as TGTGCCAGCAGCTTAGCGGTTATTGAGCAGTTCTTC. The encoded protein is CASSLAVIEQFF.

The chain joins TRBV7-8 to TRBJ1-5, with 8 nucleotides matching TRBD1. This CDR3 spans 18 amino acids. Germline-derived CDR1 and CDR2 are SGHVS and FQNEAQ. Germline trimming cut 0 bases from V and 2 bases from J; bases unmatched to any gene: 9. CDR3 region: CASSLAVGRGQGNQPQHF. CDR3 DNA sequence: TGTGCCAGCAGCTTAGCGGTCGGCAGGGGGCAAGGCAATCAGCCCCAGCATTTT.

This rearrangement joins TRBV4-1 to TRBJ2-5; 11 bases align to TRBD2. V was clipped by 0 bases and J by 1 base; unmatched bases: 4. Germline V CDR1 and CDR2: MGHRA, YSYEKL. The CDR3 consists of 17 residues. The DNA for the CDR3 is TGCGCCAGCAGCCAAGAGCCTAGCGGGGGGTTCCAAGAGACCCAGTACTTC. It encodes CASSQEPSGGFQETQYF.

The chain recombines TRBV10-3 with TRBJ2-7; the D call may be TRBD1 or TRBD2 (5 bases each). Germline V gives CDR1 ENHRY, CDR2 SYGVKD. V lost 2 bases, J lost 0 bases, and 14 bases lay in between. This CDR3 spans 16 amino acids. This CDR3 is CAISESWGTYSYEQYF. CDR3 nucleotide sequence: TGTGCCATCAGTGAGAGCTGGGGGACGTACTCCTACGAGCAGTACTTC.

V and J are TRBV7-9 and TRBJ1-2; 8 bases are shared with TRBD1. The J segment lost 8 bases and the V segment lost 11 bases, leaving 10 bases of the junction unmatched. The CDR3 extends over 12 amino acids. Germline CDR1 SEHNR, CDR2 FQNEAQ (reference sequence). CDR3 sequence reads: CALPLDRGGYTF. CDR3 nucleotides: TGTGCCCTACCCCTAGACAGGGGCGGCTACACCTTC.

CDR3: CASSLQDSGYNEQFF. CDR3 nucleotide sequence: TGTGCCAGCAGTTTACAGGATTCCGGCTACAATGAGCAGTTCTTC. The chain combines TRBV7-2 with TRBJ2-1; weak D call: TRBD1 (5 bases). CDR1 SGHTA and CDR2 FQGNSA come from the germline V gene. V lost 6 bases, J lost 3 bases, and 15 bases lay in between. This CDR3 contains 15 residues.

The chain links TRBV7-9 to TRBJ2-7; D possibly corresponds to TRBD2 (6 bases). Germline V gives CDR1 SEHNR, CDR2 FQNEAQ (reference sequence). V lost 5 bases and J 2 bases, leaving 16 bases between the germline ends. This CDR3 comprises 15 residues. CDR3 nucleotides: TGTGCCAGCAGCCCCCGGAGCGGGCTGGCCTACGAGCAGTACTTC. This translates into CASSPRSGLAYEQYF.

The chain joins TRBV5-1 to TRBJ2-5, with D tentatively TRBD1 or TRBD2 (6 bases each). V gave up 5 bases and J gave up 7 bases, with 18 bases separating them. Looked up from germline, CDR1 is SGHRS and CDR2 is YFSETQ. The CDR3 spans 14 residues. The CDR3 spells CASSLEAEGGTQYF. The CDR3 coding sequence is TGCGCCAGCAGTCTGGAGGCGGAGGGGGGGACCCAGTACTTC.

The chain combines TRBV3-1 (or the pseudogene TRBV3-2) with TRBJ2-1; D is perhaps TRBD1 or TRBD2 (6 bases each). CDR1 and CDR2 from the germline V gene are LGHDT and YNNKEL (reference sequence). With 0 bases removed from V and 12 bases from J, the gap between germline ends came to 15 bases. CDR3 length equals 14 residues. CDR3 residues: CASSQDGGRETQFF. The CDR3 nucleotides read TGTGCCAGCAGCCAAGATGGGGGGCGGGAAACGCAGTTCTTC.

The chain links TRBV6-5 to TRBJ2-2; 9 bases match TRBD1. The V segment lost 6 bases and the J segment 4 bases; nucleotides outside the gene matches: 6. Germline V gene lookup returns CDR1 MNHEY and CDR2 SVGAGI. The CDR3 has 15 amino acids. CDR3 sequence reads: CASRIQGARTGELFF. As DNA, the CDR3 is TGTGCCAGCAGGATACAGGGGGCGCGCACCGGGGAGCTGTTTTTT.